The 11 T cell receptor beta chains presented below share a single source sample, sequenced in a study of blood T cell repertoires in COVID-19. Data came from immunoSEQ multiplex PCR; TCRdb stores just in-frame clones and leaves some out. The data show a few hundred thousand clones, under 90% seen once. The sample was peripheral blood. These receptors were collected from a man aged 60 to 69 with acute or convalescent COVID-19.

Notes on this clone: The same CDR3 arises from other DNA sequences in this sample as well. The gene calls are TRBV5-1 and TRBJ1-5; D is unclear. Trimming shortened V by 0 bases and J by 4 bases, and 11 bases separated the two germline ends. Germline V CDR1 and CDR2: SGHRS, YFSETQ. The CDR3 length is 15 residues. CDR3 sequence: CASSLAGGRNQPQHF. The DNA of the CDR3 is TGCGCCAGCAGCTTGGCGGGAGGGCGAAATCAGCCCCAGCATTTT.

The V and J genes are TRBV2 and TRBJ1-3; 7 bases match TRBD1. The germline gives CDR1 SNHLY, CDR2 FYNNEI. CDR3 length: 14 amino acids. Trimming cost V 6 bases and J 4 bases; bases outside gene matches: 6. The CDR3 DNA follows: TGTGCCAGCAGGACAGGGACGGTAGGAAACACCATATATTTT. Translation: CASRTGTVGNTIYF.

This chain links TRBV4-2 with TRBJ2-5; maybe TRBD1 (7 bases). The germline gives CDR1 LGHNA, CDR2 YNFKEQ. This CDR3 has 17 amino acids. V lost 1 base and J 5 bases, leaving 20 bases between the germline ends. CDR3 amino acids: CASSQGSGVRGDETQYF. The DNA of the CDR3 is TGTGCCAGCAGCCAAGGAAGTGGAGTCAGGGGGGATGAGACCCAGTACTTC.

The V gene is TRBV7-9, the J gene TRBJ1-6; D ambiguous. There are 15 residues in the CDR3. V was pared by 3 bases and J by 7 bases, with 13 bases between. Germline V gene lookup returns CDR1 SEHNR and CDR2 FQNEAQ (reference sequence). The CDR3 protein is CASSFGDAKNSPLHF. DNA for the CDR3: TGTGCCAGCAGCTTCGGGGATGCGAAAAATTCACCCCTCCACTTT. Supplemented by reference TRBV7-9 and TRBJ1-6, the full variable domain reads DTGVSQNPRHKITKRGQNVTFRCDPISEHNRLYWYRQTLGQGPEFLTYFQNEAQLEKSRLLSDRFSAERPKGSFSTLEIQRTEQGDSAMYLCASSFGDAKNSPLHFGNGTRLTVT.

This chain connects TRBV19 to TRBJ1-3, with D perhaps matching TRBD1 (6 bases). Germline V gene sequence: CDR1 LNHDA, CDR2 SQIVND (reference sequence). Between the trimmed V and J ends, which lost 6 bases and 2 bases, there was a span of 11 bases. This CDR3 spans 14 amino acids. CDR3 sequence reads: CASRETGPGNTIYF. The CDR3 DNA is TGTGCCAGTAGGGAGACAGGACCTGGAAACACCATATATTTT.

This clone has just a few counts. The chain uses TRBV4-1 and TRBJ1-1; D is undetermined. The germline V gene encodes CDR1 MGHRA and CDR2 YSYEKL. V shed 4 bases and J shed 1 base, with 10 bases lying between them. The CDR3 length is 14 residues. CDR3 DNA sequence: TGCGCCAGCAGCCCTTTCGACACGAACACTGAAGCTTTCTTT. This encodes CASSPFDTNTEAFF.

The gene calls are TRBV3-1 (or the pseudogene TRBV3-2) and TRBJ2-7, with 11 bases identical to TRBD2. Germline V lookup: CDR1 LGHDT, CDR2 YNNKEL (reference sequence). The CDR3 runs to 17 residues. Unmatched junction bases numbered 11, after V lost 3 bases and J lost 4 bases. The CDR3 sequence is CASSHLVAGGPAYEQYF. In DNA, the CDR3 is TGTGCCAGCAGCCATCTAGTAGCGGGAGGGCCAGCTTACGAGCAGTACTTC.

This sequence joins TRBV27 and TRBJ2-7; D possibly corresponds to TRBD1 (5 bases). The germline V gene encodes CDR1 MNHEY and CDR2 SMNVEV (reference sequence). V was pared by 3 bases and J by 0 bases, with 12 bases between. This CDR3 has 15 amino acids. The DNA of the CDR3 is TGTGCCAGCAGTTTCCAGGGCCATAGCTCCTACGAGCAGTACTTC. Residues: CASSFQGHSSYEQYF.

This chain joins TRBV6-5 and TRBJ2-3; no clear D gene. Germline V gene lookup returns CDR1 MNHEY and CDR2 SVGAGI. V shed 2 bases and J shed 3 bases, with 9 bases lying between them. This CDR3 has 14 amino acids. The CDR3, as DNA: TGTGCCAGCAGTTACCGCGGATATACAGATACGCAGTATTTT. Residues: CASSYRGYTDTQYF.

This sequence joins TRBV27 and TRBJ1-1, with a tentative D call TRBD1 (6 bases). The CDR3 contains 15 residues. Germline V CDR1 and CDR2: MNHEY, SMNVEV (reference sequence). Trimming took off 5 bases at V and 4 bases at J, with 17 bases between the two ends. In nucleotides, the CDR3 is TGTGCCAGCAGTCTCTCGACGTTAGGGGGCACTGAAGCTTTCTTT. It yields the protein CASSLSTLGGTEAFF.

The CDR3 sequence is CASSQDRRVYNEQFF. The CDR3 nucleotides are TGCGCCAGCAGCCAAGATCGCAGGGTCTACAATGAGCAGTTCTTC. The V and J genes are TRBV4-3 and TRBJ2-1, with TRBD1 as a possible D gene (5 bases). This CDR3 comprises 15 residues. The germline V and J ends were trimmed by 0 bases and 3 bases, with 9 bases remaining between them. Looked up from germline, CDR1 is LGHNA and CDR2 is YSLEER.